The sequence of this T cell receptor beta chain was determined in a study of T cell clones after liver transplantation. For the study at large: Standard immunosuppression, with no induction, continued until 12-24 months after transplant.

The assay was immunoSEQ multiplex PCR, and TCRdb's table has in-frame clones only and misses some. Altogether tens of thousands of clones are present, 71% being singletons, with the ten largest covering 14% to 15%. The length of the CDR3 is 14 residues. The germline CDR1 and CDR2 sequences are SGHAT and FQNNGV. V gave up 7 bases and J gave up 0 bases, with 12 bases separating them. This clone occurred once. This rearrangement joins TRBV11-2 to TRBJ1-2; the D gene is possibly TRBD1 (5 bases). The clonotype comes from a human donor who received a liver transplant. The sample in question was CD4+ T cells from blood, obtained before liver transplant. The CDR3 protein is CASTRQIANYGYTF. In DNA, the CDR3 is TGTGCCAGCACCCGACAGATAGCTAACTATGGCTACACCTTC.